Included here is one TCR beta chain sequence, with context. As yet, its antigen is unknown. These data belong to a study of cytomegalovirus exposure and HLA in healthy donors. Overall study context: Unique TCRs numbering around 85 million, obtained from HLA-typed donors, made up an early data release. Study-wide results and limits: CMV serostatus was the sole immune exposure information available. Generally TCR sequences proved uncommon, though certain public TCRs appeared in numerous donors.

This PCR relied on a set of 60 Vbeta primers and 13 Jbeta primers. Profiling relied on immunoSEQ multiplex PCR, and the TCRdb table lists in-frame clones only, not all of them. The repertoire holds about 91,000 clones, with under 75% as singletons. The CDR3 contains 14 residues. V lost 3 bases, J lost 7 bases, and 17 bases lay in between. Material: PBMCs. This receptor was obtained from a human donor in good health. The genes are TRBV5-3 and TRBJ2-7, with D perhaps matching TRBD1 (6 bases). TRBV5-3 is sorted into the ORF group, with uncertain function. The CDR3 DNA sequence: TGTGCCAGAAGCTGGCGGACAGACTTTTGGGAGCAGTACTTC. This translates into CARSWRTDFWEQYF.